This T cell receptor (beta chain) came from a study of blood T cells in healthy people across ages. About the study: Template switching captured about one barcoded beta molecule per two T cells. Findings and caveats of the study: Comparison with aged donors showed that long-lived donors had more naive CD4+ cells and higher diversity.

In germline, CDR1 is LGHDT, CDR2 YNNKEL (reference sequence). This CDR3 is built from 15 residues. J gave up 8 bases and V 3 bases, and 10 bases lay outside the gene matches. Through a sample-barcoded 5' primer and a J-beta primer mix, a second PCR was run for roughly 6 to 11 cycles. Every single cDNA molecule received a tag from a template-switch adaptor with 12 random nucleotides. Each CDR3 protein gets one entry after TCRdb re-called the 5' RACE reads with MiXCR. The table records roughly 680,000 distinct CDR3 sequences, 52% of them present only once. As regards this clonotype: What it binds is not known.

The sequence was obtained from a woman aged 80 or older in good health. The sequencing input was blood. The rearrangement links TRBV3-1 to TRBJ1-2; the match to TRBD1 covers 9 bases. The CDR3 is CASSHQTGQGGGYTF. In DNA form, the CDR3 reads TGTGCCAGCAGCCATCAGACGGGACAGGGCGGCGGCTACACCTTC.